This T cell receptor (beta chain) was captured in a study of shared clonotypes between healthy human individuals. Turning to the study itself: Donor composition was a couple of women and a few men, aged 18 to 49.

As regards this clone: Different DNA sequences within this sample yield the same CDR3.

Replicate sorted-subset PCRs were loaded with around 210 ng DNA, about 30,000 T cell genomes. Clones were sequenced by immunoSEQ multiplex PCR, and TCRdb holds only the in-frame ones, with some missing. The data contain about 1 million clones, around 76% of them seen just once; the ten biggest clones take up approximately 1.5%. This clonotype was obtained from a man aged 18 to 30 in good health. Sequencing was performed on memory CD4+ T cells sorted from blood. Subset specified: CD45RA-negative fraction.

CDR3 sequence: CASSLGGQGSETQYF. The CDR3, as DNA: TGTGCCAGCAGCTTGGGGGGACAGGGATCAGAGACCCAGTACTTC. The J gene is TRBJ2-5, the V gene TRBV5-4; TRBD1 aligns across 9 bases. Germline values: CDR1 SGHNT, CDR2 YYREEE (reference sequence). V was pared by 0 bases and J by 4 bases, with 4 bases of the junction left unmatched. This CDR3 is 15 amino acids long. The whole variable domain, remainder taken from reference TRBV5-4 and TRBJ2-5, is ETGVTQSPTHLIKTRGQQVTLRCSSQSGHNTVSWYQQALGQGPQFIFQYYREEENGRGNFPPRFSGLQFPNYSSELNVNALELDDSALYLCASSLGGQGSETQYFGPGTRLLVL.